A selection of T cell receptor beta chains follows, all from one sample in a study of blood T cell repertoires in COVID-19. Clones were read by immunoSEQ multiplex PCR, and TCRdb kept only the in-frame ones, dropping some. Among 150,000 to 160,000 clones listed, about 86% were seen once. Material: peripheral blood. Receptors originate from a woman in her fifties or sixties with acute or convalescent COVID-19. The CDR3 runs from the conserved cysteine through the conserved F or W. The D gene is left open where the match is weak. Clone sizes are given selectively: once, few, many, or a class where the clone is expanded.

CDR3 protein,CDR3 DNA,clone size,D gene,J gene,V gene
CASSLGTGVTGELFF,TGCGCCAGCAGCTTAGGGACAGGGGTCACCGGGGAGCTGTTTTTT,few,TRBD1,TRBJ2-2,TRBV5-1
CASSLRGAGANVLTF,TGCGCCAGCAGCTTGCGGGGGGCTGGGGCCAACGTCCTGACTTTC,NA,TRBD2,TRBJ2-6,TRBV5-1
CASSSYTGYGIQYF,TGTGCCAGCAGTTCCTACACAGGGTACGGCATTCAGTACTTC,NA,NA,TRBJ2-4,TRBV6-5
CASNDRGRKNIQYF,TGTGCCAGCAATGACAGGGGGCGAAAAAACATTCAGTACTTC,NA,TRBD1,TRBJ2-4,TRBV6-1
CASSLGQGARNSPLHF,TGTGCCAGCAGTTTGGGACAGGGGGCTAGGAATTCACCCCTCCACTTT,NA,TRBD1,TRBJ1-6,TRBV6-5
CASSVATGMTTEAFF,TGTGCCAGCAGCGTAGCTACGGGAATGACCACTGAAGCTTTCTTT,NA,NA,TRBJ1-1,TRBV9
CATSTGGAGQPQHF,TGTGCCACCTCAACAGGGGGCGCGGGTCAGCCCCAGCATTTT,NA,TRBD1,TRBJ1-5,TRBV2
CASSQTLLNTGELFF,TGTGCCAGCAGCCAGACTCTACTTAACACCGGGGAGCTGTTTTTT,NA,NA,TRBJ2-2,TRBV14
CASIRGQGPGELFF,TGTGCCAGCATTCGGGGACAGGGCCCCGGGGAGCTGTTTTTT,once,TRBD1,TRBJ2-2,TRBV7-9
CASSKVRGGVKGYGYTF,TGTGCCAGCAGCAAAGTGCGAGGGGGGGTCAAGGGATATGGCTACACCTTC,NA,NA,TRBJ1-2,TRBV21-1
CASSTKLGLYNEQFF,TGTGCCAGTAGTACCAAGTTGGGGCTCTACAATGAGCAGTTCTTC,NA,NA,TRBJ2-1,TRBV19
CASTWGVAGNQPQHF,TGTGCCAGCACCTGGGGGGTGGCAGGCAATCAGCCCCAGCATTTT,NA,NA,TRBJ1-5,TRBV5-5
CASSTTGMIGELFF,TGTGCCAGCAGCACGACAGGGATGATCGGGGAGCTGTTTTTT,once,TRBD1,TRBJ2-2,TRBV7-3
CASSSRASSGNTIYF,TGCGCCAGCAGCTCCAGGGCGAGCTCTGGAAACACCATATATTTT,NA,NA,TRBJ1-3,TRBV5-1
CASSTPGGSTDTQYF,TGTGCCAGTAGTACCCCCGGGGGGTCCACAGATACGCAGTATTTT,NA,TRBD2,TRBJ2-3,TRBV19
CASIEGGSNYGYTF,TGTGCCAGCATAGAAGGGGGTTCGAACTATGGCTACACCTTC,NA,NA,TRBJ1-2,TRBV6-5
CASSNYEFRGKPLHF,TGTGCCAGCAGCAACTACGAATTCAGGGGGAAGCCCCTCCACTTT,NA,TRBD1,TRBJ1-6,TRBV9
CASTPKPNPETQYF,TGTGCCAGCACTCCTAAACCCAACCCGGAGACCCAGTACTTC,NA,NA,TRBJ2-5,TRBV6-6
CASSLSWAAGELFF,TGCGCCAGCAGCTTGTCGTGGGCCGCCGGGGAGCTGTTTTTT,NA,NA,TRBJ2-2,TRBV5-1
CAWDPGNRAEAFF,TGTGCCTGGGACCCCGGGAACCGCGCTGAAGCTTTCTTT,NA,NA,TRBJ1-1,TRBV30
CASNLGGQPVTGNTIYF,TGTGCCAGCAATCTTGGGGGACAGCCAGTAACTGGAAACACCATATATTTT,NA,TRBD1,TRBJ1-3,TRBV2
CASRPGGQGYGYTF,TGCGCCAGCAGACCCGGGGGGCAGGGCTATGGCTACACCTTC,NA,NA,TRBJ1-2,TRBV10-2
CAIRDPGQHTDTQYF,TGTGCCATCAGAGACCCGGGACAGCACACAGATACGCAGTATTTT,NA,TRBD1,TRBJ2-3,TRBV10-3
CASSLAGRLARETQYF,TGTGCCAGCAGCTTAGCAGGCCGACTAGCACGGGAGACCCAGTACTTC,once,TRBD2,TRBJ2-5,TRBV7-9
CASSPPSGGLNTEAFF,TGTGCCAGCTCACCACCGTCAGGGGGACTGAACACTGAAGCTTTCTTT,once,TRBD1,TRBJ1-1,TRBV18
CASTTAYNSPLHF,TGTGCCAGCACCACGGCCTATAATTCACCCCTCCACTTT,NA,NA,TRBJ1-6,TRBV5-4
CASSINVGGPYGYTF,TGTGCCAGTAGTATAAACGTCGGGGGGCCCTATGGCTACACCTTC,few,NA,TRBJ1-2,TRBV19
CSVSLQGQNQSPLHF,TGCAGCGTTAGCCTACAAGGACAGAATCAATCACCCCTCCACTTT,few,NA,TRBJ1-6,TRBV29-1
CASSERRPYEQYF,TGTGCCAGCAGTGAAAGGCGGCCCTACGAGCAGTACTTC,NA,NA,TRBJ2-7,TRBV6-1
CASSAVGQETQYF,TGTGCCAGCAGCGCGGTAGGCCAAGAGACCCAGTACTTC,NA,NA,TRBJ2-5,TRBV11-2
CASSPLSTQPQHF,TGTGCCAGCAGCCCTCTATCCACTCAGCCCCAGCATTTT,NA,NA,TRBJ1-5,TRBV7-9
CASSDGLAGGFGDEQFF,TGTGCCAGCAGTGACGGGCTAGCGGGGGGTTTTGGTGATGAGCAGTTCTTC,NA,TRBD2,TRBJ2-1,TRBV2
CASSLEGFGYTF,TGTGCCAGCAGCTTAGAGGGGTTTGGCTACACCTTC,NA,NA,TRBJ1-2,TRBV7-9
CASSLGTGSNSPLHF,TGCGCCAGCAGCTTGGGGACAGGGTCTAATTCACCCCTCCACTTT,NA,TRBD1,TRBJ1-6,TRBV5-1
CASSPVSDMLNTEAFF,TGTGCCAGCTCACCTGTCTCGGACATGCTGAACACTGAAGCTTTCTTT,NA,NA,TRBJ1-1,TRBV18
CASSPTGQGSYEQYF,TGTGCCAGCAGCCCCACGGGACAGGGGTCCTACGAGCAGTACTTC,NA,TRBD1,TRBJ2-7,TRBV4-2
CASSLETGFGYTF,TGTGCCAGCAGCTTAGAAACAGGGTTCGGCTACACCTTC,NA,NA,TRBJ1-2,TRBV7-2
CASSPLGISYNEQFF,TGCGCCAGCAGCCCACTCGGGATCTCCTACAATGAGCAGTTCTTC,NA,NA,TRBJ2-1,TRBV4-1
CASSLETANYGYTF,TGTGCCAGCAGCTTAGAGACAGCTAACTATGGCTACACCTTC,few,NA,TRBJ1-2,TRBV28
CASSLGQGGVGAFF,TGCGCCAGCAGCTTGGGACAGGGAGGAGTGGGGGCTTTCTTT,NA,TRBD1,TRBJ1-1,TRBV5-1
CASSQFSGTGAYNEQFF,TGTGCCAGCAGCCAATTTAGCGGGACAGGGGCATACAATGAGCAGTTCTTC,NA,TRBD1,TRBJ2-1,TRBV14
CASSLQGNQPQHF,TGTGCCAGCAGCCTACAGGGAAATCAGCCCCAGCATTTT,NA,NA,TRBJ1-5,TRBV4-2
CASSLQISGGPTDTQYF,TGTGCCAGCAGCTTGCAGATTTCCGGGGGGCCCACAGATACGCAGTATTTT,NA,NA,TRBJ2-3,TRBV5-8
CASSLSAGDYEQFF,TGTGCCAGCAGCTTATCAGCGGGGGACTATGAGCAGTTCTTC,NA,TRBD2,TRBJ2-1,TRBV11-2
CASRKLRDTNNQPQHF,TGTGCCAGTAGGAAACTCCGGGACACAAACAATCAGCCCCAGCATTTT,NA,NA,TRBJ1-5,TRBV19
CASSPDRGHEKLFF,TGTGCCAGCTCACCCGACAGGGGGCACGAAAAACTGTTTTTT,NA,TRBD1,TRBJ1-4,TRBV18
CASSDTGRVESPLHF,TGCGCCAGCAGCGATACGGGGAGGGTCGAGTCACCCCTCCACTTT,NA,NA,TRBJ1-6,TRBV5-1
CASREGADLSNQPQHF,TGTGCCAGCAGGGAGGGGGCAGACCTTAGCAATCAGCCCCAGCATTTT,NA,TRBD1,TRBJ1-5,TRBV27
CASSVLQGASTGELFF,TGCGCCAGCAGCGTTTTACAGGGGGCTAGCACCGGGGAGCTGTTTTTT,many,TRBD1,TRBJ2-2,TRBV10-1
CASSLRGRRSDEQFF,TGTGCCAGCAGCTTAAGGGGGCGCAGGTCCGATGAGCAGTTCTTC,NA,TRBD1,TRBJ2-1,TRBV11-3
CASSPRSGGTNTGELFF,TGTGCCAGCAGCCCAAGAAGCGGGGGAACGAACACCGGGGAGCTGTTTTTT,NA,TRBD2,TRBJ2-2,TRBV3-1/TRBV3-2
CSVGMNTEAFF,TGCAGTGTTGGCATGAACACTGAAGCTTTCTTT,NA,NA,TRBJ1-1,TRBV20-1
CASGEDRGLELFF,TGTGCCAGCGGGGAGGACAGGGGCCTTGAACTGTTTTTT,NA,TRBD1,TRBJ1-4,TRBV6-5
CASSSRGLAAGYEQYF,TGTGCCAGCAGCTCCAGGGGACTAGCTGCAGGCTACGAGCAGTACTTC,NA,TRBD2,TRBJ2-7,TRBV9
CATGGQVNTGELFF,TGTGCCACCGGCGGACAGGTGAACACCGGGGAGCTGTTTTTT,once,TRBD1,TRBJ2-2,TRBV24-1
CASSLLAEETQYF,TGCGCCAGCAGCTTACTAGCGGAAGAGACCCAGTACTTC,NA,TRBD2,TRBJ2-5,TRBV5-1
CASSGGLLNEQFF,TGTGCCAGCAGCGGGGGACTATTAAATGAGCAGTTCTTC,NA,TRBD2,TRBJ2-1,TRBV5-4
CASSLTGRNSPLHF,TGTGCCAGCAGCCTCACAGGGCGTAATTCACCCCTCCACTTT,NA,NA,TRBJ1-6,TRBV14
CASKGDGSPNTEAFF,TGTGCCAGCAAGGGGGACGGATCCCCGAACACTGAAGCTTTCTTT,NA,NA,TRBJ1-1,TRBV6-6